The sequence of this T cell receptor beta chain was determined in a study of T cell responses to AZD1222 COVID-19 vaccine. Study-wide background: Second doses that came at about 4 or about 12 weeks were put together.

This CDR3 region has 12 residues. Germline-derived CDR1 and CDR2 are SGHDN and FVKESK. The table came from immunoSEQ multiplex PCR; TCRdb's copy has only in-frame clones and leaves some out. The table includes around 99,000 clones, 87% detected once. To note about this clone: Its antigen is unknown. The junction does not match germline at one end; this may be a read error.

Findings of the study overall: White British ancestry dominated among donors, who included more females, and clonal diversity was possibly underestimated.

The sequence was collected from an adult in good health. This chain uses TRBV14 with TRBJ2-5, with D perhaps matching TRBD1 (5 bases). The sequencing used peripheral blood, collected on day 0 of AZD1222 vaccination. The CDR3 here is CASSQEDVRADF. CDR3 coding DNA: TGTGCCAGCAGCCAAGAGGATGTCAGGGCGGACTTC.